This T cell receptor (beta chain) stems from a study of T-cell reconstitution after alpha-beta-depleted transplantation in children. This clonotype was detected ten times or more. Germline V gene data show CDR1 as SGHRS and CDR2 as YFSETQ. The trim removed 4 bases at V and 7 bases at J, leaving 9 bases unmatched. The CDR3 has 16 amino acids. Unique molecular identifiers were incorporated when the TCRbeta library was constructed. TCRdb fed the PCR reads into MiXCR, producing one record per CDR3 protein. The table shows over 400,000 distinct CDR3 sequences, with under 15% occurring only once. This receptor was identified in a human donor who donated a stem cell graft to a child with combined immunodeficiency. The sample consisted of PBMCs from the stem cell graft donor, taken from the stem cell graft. The V and J genes are TRBV5-1 and TRBJ1-6, with 9 positions matching TRBD1. The CDR3 is CASSTTAGTGNSPLHF. The CDR3 nucleotides are TGCGCCAGCAGCACAACGGCCGGGACAGGGAATTCACCCCTCCACTTT.